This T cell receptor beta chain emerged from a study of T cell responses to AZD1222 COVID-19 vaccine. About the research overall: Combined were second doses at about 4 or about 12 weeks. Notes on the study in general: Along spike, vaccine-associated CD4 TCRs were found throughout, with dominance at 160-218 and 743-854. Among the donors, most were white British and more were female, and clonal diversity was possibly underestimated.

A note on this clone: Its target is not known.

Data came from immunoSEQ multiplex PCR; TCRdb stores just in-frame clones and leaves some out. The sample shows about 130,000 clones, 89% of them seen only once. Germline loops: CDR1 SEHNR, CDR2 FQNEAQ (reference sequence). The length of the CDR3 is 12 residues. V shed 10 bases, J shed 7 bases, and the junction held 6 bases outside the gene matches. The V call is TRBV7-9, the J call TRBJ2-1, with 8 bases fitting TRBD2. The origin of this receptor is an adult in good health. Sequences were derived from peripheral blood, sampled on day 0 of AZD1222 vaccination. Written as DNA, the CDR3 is TGTGCCACCCGGGGGGGGCTAAATGAGCAGTTCTTC. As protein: CATRGGLNEQFF.